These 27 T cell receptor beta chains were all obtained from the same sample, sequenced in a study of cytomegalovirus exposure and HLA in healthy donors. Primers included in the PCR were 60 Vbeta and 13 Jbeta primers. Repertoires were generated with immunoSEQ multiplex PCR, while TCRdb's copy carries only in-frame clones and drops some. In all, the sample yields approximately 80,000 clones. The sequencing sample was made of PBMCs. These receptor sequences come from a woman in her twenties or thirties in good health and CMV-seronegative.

CDR3 sequence reads: CASSPRTGFGEQFF. DNA of the CDR3: TGTGCCAGCAGCCCCCGGACAGGGTTCGGGGAGCAGTTCTTC. V and J are TRBV6-1 and TRBJ2-1, with 8 bases identical to TRBD1. The CDR3 length is 14 residues. The V segment lost 6 bases and the J segment 10 bases; nucleotides outside the gene matches: 11. The V gene's germline CDR1 is MNHNS and CDR2 SASEGT.

The CDR3 here is CASSLGAGAGYTF. CDR3 DNA sequence: TGTGCCAGCAGCTTAGGGGCAGGGGCTGGCTACACCTTC. The J gene is TRBJ1-2, the V gene TRBV13; possible D gene TRBD1, 6 bases. Trimming stripped 0 bases from V and 7 bases from J, with 9 bases between. The length of the CDR3 is 13 residues. Germline CDR1 PRHDT, CDR2 FYEKMQ (reference sequence).

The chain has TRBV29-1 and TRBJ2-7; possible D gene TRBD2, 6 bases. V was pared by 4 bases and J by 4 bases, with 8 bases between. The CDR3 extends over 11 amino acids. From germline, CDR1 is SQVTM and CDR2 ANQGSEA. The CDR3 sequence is CSVAGVYEQYF. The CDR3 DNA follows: TGCAGCGTTGCGGGGGTTTACGAGCAGTACTTC.

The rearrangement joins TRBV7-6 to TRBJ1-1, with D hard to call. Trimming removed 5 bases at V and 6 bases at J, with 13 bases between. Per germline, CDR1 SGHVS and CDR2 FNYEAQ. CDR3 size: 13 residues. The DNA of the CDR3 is TGTGCCAGCAGCCTGAGTGGAGGATCTGAAGCTTTCTTT. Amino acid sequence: CASSLSGGSEAFF.

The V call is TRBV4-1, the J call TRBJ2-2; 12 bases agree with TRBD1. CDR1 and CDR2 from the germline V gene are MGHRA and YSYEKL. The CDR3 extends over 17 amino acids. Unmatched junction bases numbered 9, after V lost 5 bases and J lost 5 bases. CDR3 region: CASSARDRGRETGELFF. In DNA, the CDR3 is TGCGCCAGCAGCGCCCGGGACAGGGGGCGGGAAACCGGGGAGCTGTTTTTT.

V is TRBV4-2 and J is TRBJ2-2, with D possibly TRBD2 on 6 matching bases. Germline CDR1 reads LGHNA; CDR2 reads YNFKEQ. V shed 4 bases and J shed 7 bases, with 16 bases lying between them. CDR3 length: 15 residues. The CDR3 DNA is TGTGCCAGCAGCCCAAGCGGGCGAACTATCGGGGAGCTGTTTTTT. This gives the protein CASSPSGRTIGELFF.

Here the CDR3 reads CSVGGVYGYTF. The DNA for the CDR3 is TGCAGCGTTGGGGGCGTCTATGGCTACACCTTC. The chain is built from TRBV29-1 and TRBJ1-2, with D tentatively TRBD1 (5 bases). CDR3 length equals 11 residues. Germline values: CDR1 SQVTM, CDR2 ANQGSEA. V dropped 4 bases and J dropped 4 bases, with 7 bases sitting between them.

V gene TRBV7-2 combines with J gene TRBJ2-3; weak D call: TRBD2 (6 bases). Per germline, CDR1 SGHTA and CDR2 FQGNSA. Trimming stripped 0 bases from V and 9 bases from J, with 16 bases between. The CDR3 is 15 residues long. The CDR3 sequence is CASSLAVGQGGTQYF. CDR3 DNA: TGTGCCAGCAGCTTAGCAGTTGGTCAGGGAGGAACGCAGTATTTT. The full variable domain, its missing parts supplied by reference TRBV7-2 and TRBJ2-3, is GAGVSQSPSNKVTEKGKDVELRCDPISGHTALYWYRQSLGQGLEFLIYFQGNSAPDKSGLPSDRFSAERTGGSVSTLTIQRTQQEDSAVYLCASSLAVGQGGTQYFGPGTRLTVL.

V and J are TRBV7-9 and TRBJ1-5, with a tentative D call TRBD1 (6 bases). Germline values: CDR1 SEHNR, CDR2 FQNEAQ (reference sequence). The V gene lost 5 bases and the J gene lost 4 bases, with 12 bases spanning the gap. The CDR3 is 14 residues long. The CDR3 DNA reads TGTGCCAGCAGCCCGGACAGAGTGAATCAGCCCCAGCATTTT. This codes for CASSPDRVNQPQHF.

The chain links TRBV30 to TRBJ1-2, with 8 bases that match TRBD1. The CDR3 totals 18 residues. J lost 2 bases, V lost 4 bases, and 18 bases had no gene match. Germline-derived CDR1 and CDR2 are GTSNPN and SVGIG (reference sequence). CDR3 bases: TGTGCCTGGATCCTCCGGGACAGGTTATCGGGTCTGAACTATGGCTACACCTTC. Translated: CAWILRDRLSGLNYGYTF.

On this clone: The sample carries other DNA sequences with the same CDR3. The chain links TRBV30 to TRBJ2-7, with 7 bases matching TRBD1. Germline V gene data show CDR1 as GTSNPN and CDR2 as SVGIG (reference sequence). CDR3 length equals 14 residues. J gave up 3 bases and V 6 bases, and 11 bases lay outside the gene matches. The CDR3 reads CACRTPRDSYEQYF. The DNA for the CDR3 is TGTGCCTGCAGGACACCACGGGACAGCTACGAGCAGTACTTC.

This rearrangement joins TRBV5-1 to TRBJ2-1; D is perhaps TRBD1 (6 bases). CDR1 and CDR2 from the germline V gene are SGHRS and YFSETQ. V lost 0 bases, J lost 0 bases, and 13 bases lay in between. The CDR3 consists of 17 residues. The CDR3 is CASSLAVGTSSYNEQFF. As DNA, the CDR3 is TGCGCCAGCAGCTTGGCCGTGGGGACAAGCTCCTACAATGAGCAGTTCTTC.

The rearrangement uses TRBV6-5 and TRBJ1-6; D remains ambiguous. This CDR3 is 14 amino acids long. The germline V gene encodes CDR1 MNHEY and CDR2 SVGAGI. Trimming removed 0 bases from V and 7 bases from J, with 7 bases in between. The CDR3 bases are TGTGCCAGCAGTTACTCCCTACAGAATTCACCCCTCCACTTT. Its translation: CASSYSLQNSPLHF.

CDR3 residues: CASRAGVTYEQYF. The CDR3 DNA reads TGTGCCAGCAGGGCAGGGGTTACCTACGAGCAGTACTTC. The V gene is TRBV6-1, the J gene TRBJ2-7; tentative D call: TRBD1 (6 bases). The CDR3 covers 13 residues. V was clipped by 6 bases and J by 2 bases, with 11 bases between them. Germline V gene lookup returns CDR1 MNHNS and CDR2 SASEGT.

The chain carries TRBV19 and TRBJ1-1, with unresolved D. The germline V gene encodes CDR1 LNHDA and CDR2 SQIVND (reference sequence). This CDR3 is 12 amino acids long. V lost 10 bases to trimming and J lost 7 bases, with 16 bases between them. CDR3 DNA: TGTGCCACCCTAGGGCTTCGGGGTGAAGCTTTCTTT. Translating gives CATLGLRGEAFF.

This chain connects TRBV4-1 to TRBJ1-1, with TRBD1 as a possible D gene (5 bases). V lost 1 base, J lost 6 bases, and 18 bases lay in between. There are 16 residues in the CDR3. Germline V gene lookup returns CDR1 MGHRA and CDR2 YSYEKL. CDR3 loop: CASSQVQGLSAPEAFF. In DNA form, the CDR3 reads TGCGCCAGCAGCCAAGTCCAGGGACTCTCGGCCCCTGAAGCTTTCTTT.

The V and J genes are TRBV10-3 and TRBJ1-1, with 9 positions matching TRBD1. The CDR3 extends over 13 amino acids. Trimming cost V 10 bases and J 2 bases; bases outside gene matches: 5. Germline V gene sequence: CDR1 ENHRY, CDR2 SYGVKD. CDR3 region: CATLGQGNTEAFF. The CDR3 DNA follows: TGTGCCACCTTGGGACAGGGAAACACTGAAGCTTTCTTT.

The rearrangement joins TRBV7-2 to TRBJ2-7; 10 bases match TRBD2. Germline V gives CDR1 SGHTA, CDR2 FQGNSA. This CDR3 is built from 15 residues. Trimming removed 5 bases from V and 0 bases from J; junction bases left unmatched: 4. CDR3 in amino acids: CASSTLAGSSYEQYF. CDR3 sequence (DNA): TGTGCCAGCAGCACACTAGCGGGATCCTCCTACGAGCAGTACTTC.

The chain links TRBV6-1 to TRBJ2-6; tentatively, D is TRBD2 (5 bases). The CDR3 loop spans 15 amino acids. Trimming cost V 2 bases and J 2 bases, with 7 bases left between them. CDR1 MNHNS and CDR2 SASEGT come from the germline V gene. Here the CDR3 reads CASSEWGAGANVLTF. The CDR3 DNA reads TGTGCCAGCAGTGAATGGGGAGCTGGGGCCAACGTCCTGACTTTC.

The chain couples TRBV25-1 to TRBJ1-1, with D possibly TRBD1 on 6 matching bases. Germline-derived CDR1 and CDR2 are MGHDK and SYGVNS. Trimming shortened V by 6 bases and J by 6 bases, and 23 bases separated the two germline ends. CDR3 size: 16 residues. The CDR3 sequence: CASSSKKGGGQAEAFF. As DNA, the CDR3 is TGTGCCAGCAGCTCCAAGAAGGGGGGGGGTCAAGCTGAAGCTTTCTTT.

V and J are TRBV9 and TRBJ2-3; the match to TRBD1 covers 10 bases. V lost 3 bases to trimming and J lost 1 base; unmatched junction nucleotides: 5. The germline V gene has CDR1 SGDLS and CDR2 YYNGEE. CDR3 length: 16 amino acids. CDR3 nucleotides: TGTGCCAGCAGCGCCCGAGGGACAGGGGGCACAGATACGCAGTATTTT. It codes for CASSARGTGGTDTQYF. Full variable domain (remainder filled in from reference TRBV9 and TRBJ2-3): DSGVTQTPKHLITATGQRVTLRCSPRSGDLSVYWYQQSLDQGLQFLIQYYNGEERAKGNILERFSAQQFPDLHSELNLSSLELGDSALYFCASSARGTGGTDTQYFGPGTRLTVL.

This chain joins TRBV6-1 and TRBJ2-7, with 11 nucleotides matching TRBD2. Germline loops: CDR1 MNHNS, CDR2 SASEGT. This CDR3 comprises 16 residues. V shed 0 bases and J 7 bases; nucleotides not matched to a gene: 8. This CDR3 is CASSEARTSGRREQYF. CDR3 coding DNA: TGTGCCAGCAGTGAAGCAAGAACTAGCGGGAGAAGAGAGCAGTACTTC.

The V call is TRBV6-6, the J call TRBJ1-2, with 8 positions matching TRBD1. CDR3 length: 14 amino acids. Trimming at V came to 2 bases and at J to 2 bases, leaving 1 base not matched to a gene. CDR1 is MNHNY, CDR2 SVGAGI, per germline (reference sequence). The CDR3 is CASSYRTGNYGYTF. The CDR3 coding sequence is TGTGCCAGCAGTTACCGGACAGGGAACTATGGCTACACCTTC.

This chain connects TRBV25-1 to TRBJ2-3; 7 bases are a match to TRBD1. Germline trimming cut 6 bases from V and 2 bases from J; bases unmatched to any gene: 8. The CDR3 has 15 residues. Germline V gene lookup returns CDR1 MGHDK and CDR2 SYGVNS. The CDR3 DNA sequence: TGTGCCAGCAGCAAGACAGGGAGCTCCACAGATACGCAGTATTTT. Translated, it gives CASSKTGSSTDTQYF.

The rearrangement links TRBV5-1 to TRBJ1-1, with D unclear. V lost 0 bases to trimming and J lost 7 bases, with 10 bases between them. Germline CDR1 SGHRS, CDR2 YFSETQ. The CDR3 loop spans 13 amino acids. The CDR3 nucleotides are TGCGCCAGCAGCTTGGGTGGAACGGGTGAAGCTTTCTTT. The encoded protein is CASSLGGTGEAFF. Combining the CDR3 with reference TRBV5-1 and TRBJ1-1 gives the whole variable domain KAGVTQTPRYLIKTRGQQVTLSCSPISGHRSVSWYQQTPGQGLQFLFEYFSETQRNKGNFPGRFSGRQFSNSRSEMNVSTLELGDSALYLCASSLGGTGEAFFGQGTRLTVV.

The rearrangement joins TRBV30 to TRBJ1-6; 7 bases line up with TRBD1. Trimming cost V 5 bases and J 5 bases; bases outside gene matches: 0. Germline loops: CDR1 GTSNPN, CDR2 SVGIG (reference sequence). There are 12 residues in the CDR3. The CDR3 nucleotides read TGTGCCTGGGACAGGGATAATTCACCCCTCCACTTT. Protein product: CAWDRDNSPLHF.

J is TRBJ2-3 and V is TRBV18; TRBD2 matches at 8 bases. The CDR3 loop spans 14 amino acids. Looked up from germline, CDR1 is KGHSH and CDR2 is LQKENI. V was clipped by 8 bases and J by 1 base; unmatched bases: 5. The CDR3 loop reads CASAAGGGTDTQYF. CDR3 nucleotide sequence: TGTGCCAGCGCGGCGGGGGGCGGCACAGATACGCAGTATTTT.